This T cell receptor beta chain was documented in a study of control samples from healthy donors and cancer patients. This CDR3 has 16 amino acids. V trimming: 3 bases; J trimming: 0 bases; junction bases outside the gene matches: 5. Germline CDR1 MDHEN, CDR2 SYDVKM. Data came from immunoSEQ multiplex PCR; TCRdb stores just in-frame clones and leaves some out. The table shows approximately 120,000 clones, with about nine tenths occurring only once. The specimen sequenced was blood. The TCR comes from a human donor in good health. The donor label of this sample is uncertain. The chain combines TRBV28 with TRBJ2-3; 8 bases match TRBD1. CDR3 region: CASSLRTGFSTDTQYF. For the CDR3, the DNA is TGTGCCAGCAGTTTGCGGACAGGGTTTAGCACAGATACGCAGTATTTT. The entire variable domain, with the rest obtained from reference TRBV28 and TRBJ2-3, is as follows: DVKVTQSSRYLVKRTGEKVFLECVQDMDHENMFWYRQDPGLGLRLIYFSYDVKMKEKGDIPEGYSVSREKKERFSLILESASTNQTSMYLCASSLRTGFSTDTQYFGPGTRLTVL.